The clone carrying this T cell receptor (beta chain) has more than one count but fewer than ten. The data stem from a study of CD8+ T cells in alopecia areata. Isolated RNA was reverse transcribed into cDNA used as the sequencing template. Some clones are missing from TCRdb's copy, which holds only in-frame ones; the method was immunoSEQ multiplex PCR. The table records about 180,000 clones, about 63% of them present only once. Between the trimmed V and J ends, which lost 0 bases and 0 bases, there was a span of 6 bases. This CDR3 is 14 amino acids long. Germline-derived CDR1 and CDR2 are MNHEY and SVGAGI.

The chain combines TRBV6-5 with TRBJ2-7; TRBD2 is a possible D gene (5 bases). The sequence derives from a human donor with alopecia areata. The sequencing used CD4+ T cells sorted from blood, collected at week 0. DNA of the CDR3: TGTGCCAGCAGTTACTCAGGGAGCTCCTACGAGCAGTACTTC. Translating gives CASSYSGSSYEQYF.